The 26 T cell receptor beta chains below were found in one sample sequenced in a study of T cell repertoires in cytomegalovirus infection (dated by TCRdb to the late 2010s). Sequencing used an Illumina HiSeq 1500. The public reads were quality trimmed at Q25 with fastp and then assembled into clones with MiXCR by TCRdb, keeping productive beta chains. Identical CDR3 protein sequences are pooled into one entry, listed with their most common genes and DNA. The sample table lists hundreds of thousands of distinct CDR3 sequences, around 24% of them with a count of one. The ten top clones hold approximately 8.2% of the sample. Sequencing input: CD8+ T cells from PBMCs. Receptor source: a human donor in good health (CMV status not recorded). Some clones in this sample may be carry-over from other donors' samples.

This clonotype turned up a few times. The gene calls are TRBV19 and TRBJ1-2, with a tentative D call TRBD1 (5 bases). The V gene lost 8 bases and the J gene lost 4 bases, with 29 bases spanning the gap. From germline, CDR1 is LNHDA and CDR2 SQIVND (reference sequence). CDR3 size: 18 residues. The CDR3 DNA sequence: TGTGCCAGTCGATACCGCCGACAGTCTGGGCACCGAGGCTATGGCTACACCTTC. Its translation is CASRYRRQSGHRGYGYTF.

V usage is TRBV6-8 and J usage is TRBJ1-1; TRBD1 agrees at 9 bases. Germline V lookup: CDR1 MNHGY, CDR2 SAAAGT. V shed 2 bases, J shed 2 bases, and the junction held 9 bases outside the gene matches. The CDR3 has 17 residues. The CDR3 loop reads CASSYRFWDRVNTEAFF. The CDR3 coding sequence is TGTGCCAGCAGTTACCGGTTTTGGGACAGGGTCAACACTGAAGCTTTCTTT.

J is TRBJ2-5 and V is TRBV19, with D unresolved. Per germline, CDR1 LNHDA and CDR2 SQIVND (reference sequence). There are 16 residues in the CDR3. Trimming took off 6 bases at V and 4 bases at J, with 21 bases between the two ends. The CDR3 loop reads CASSRTAPSVIETQYF. In DNA, the CDR3 is TGTGCCAGTAGCCGGACGGCGCCATCTGTTATAGAGACCCAGTACTTC.

This clonotype has ten or more counts. The V call is TRBV7-9, the J call TRBJ2-1, with unresolved D. The length of the CDR3 is 15 residues. In germline, CDR1 is SEHNR, CDR2 FQNEAQ (reference sequence). Trimming removed 4 bases at V and 0 bases at J, with 10 bases between. The CDR3 spells CASSSTFISYNEQFF. The CDR3 DNA is TGTGCCAGCAGCTCGACATTTATCTCCTACAATGAGCAGTTCTTC.

The V call is TRBV20-1, the J call TRBJ1-2, with TRBD1 matching 7 bases. V trimming: 6 bases; J trimming: 2 bases; junction bases outside the gene matches: 6. Germline V CDR1 and CDR2: DFQATT, SNEGSKA (reference sequence). The CDR3 has 13 amino acids. The CDR3 spells CSALDRVNYGYTF. The CDR3 coding sequence is TGCAGTGCCCTAGACAGGGTGAACTATGGCTACACCTTC.

In the case of this clonotype: This may come from a read error, since a much larger clone is one base off. The chain recombines TRBV6-6 with TRBJ1-1; unclear D gene. This CDR3 region has 15 residues. Germline CDR1 is MNHNY and CDR2 is SVGAGI (reference sequence). In nucleotides, the CDR3 is TGTGCCAGCATTTACTCCGAGGGAACGAACACTGAAGCTTTCTTT. Translating it yields CASIYSEGTNTEAFF.

The chain carries TRBV14 and TRBJ1-3; a possible D gene is TRBD1 (5 bases). Trimming took off 3 bases at V and 4 bases at J, with 10 bases between the two ends. The CDR3 extends over 14 amino acids. Per the germline V gene, CDR1 is SGHDN and CDR2 is FVKESK. The CDR3 nucleotides are TGTGCCAGCAGCCAGGGAAGGGGCGGAAACACCATATATTTT. It encodes CASSQGRGGNTIYF.

The V call is TRBV28, the J call TRBJ2-4; either TRBD1 or TRBD2 may supply D (5 bases each). V was shortened by 4 bases and J by 1 base, with 11 bases between the two germline ends. CDR1 and CDR2 from the germline V gene are MDHEN and SYDVKM. There are 15 residues in the CDR3. DNA of the CDR3: TGTGCCAGCAGTTCCATCAGGGACGCCAAAAACATTCAGTACTTC. This translates into CASSSIRDAKNIQYF.

CDR3 bases: TGTGCCAGCAGTGTTCATTGGACGGATTATATGAACACTGAAGCTTTCTTT. It translates to CASSVHWTDYMNTEAFF. The chain recombines TRBV6-2 or TRBV6-3 with TRBJ1-1; D gene unclear. Germline CDR1 is MNHEY and CDR2 is SVGEGT. The CDR3 has 17 amino acids. Trimming removed 5 bases from V and 0 bases from J, with 19 bases in between.

The rearrangement uses TRBV7-9 and TRBJ1-1; TRBD1 is a possible D gene (5 bases). The CDR3 extends over 15 amino acids. V was shortened by 5 bases and J by 3 bases, with 16 bases between the two germline ends. CDR1 SEHNR and CDR2 FQNEAQ come from the germline V gene (reference sequence). CDR3 loop: CASSPWEGLDTEAFF. The CDR3, as DNA: TGTGCCAGCAGCCCCTGGGAGGGGCTCGACACTGAAGCTTTCTTT.

Note on this clonotype: A single base separates this from a much larger clone, so it may be a read error. The genes are TRBV11-3 and TRBJ1-1; D might be TRBD1 (5 bases). CDR1 and CDR2 from the germline V gene are SGHNT and YENEEA. The CDR3 has 15 residues. In DNA, the CDR3 is TGTGCCAGCAGCCCCCGCGGGGGGAAGAACACTGAAGATTTCTTT. It encodes CASSPRGGKNTEDFF.

V gene TRBV29-1 combines with J gene TRBJ1-2; D perhaps matches TRBD1 (5 bases). There are 14 residues in the CDR3. Germline lookup yields CDR1 SQVTM and CDR2 ANQGSEA. V lost 3 bases, J lost 3 bases, and 14 bases lay in between. The DNA for the CDR3 is TGCAGCGTTGACCGGACAAGCTTCGACTATGGCTACACCTTC. Amino acid sequence: CSVDRTSFDYGYTF.

This clonotype was seen more than once but under ten times. The chain has TRBV7-9 and TRBJ2-5, with D uncertain. The CDR3 length is 14 residues. Germline assignment: CDR1 SEHNR and CDR2 FQNEAQ (reference sequence). V lost 1 base and J lost 2, with 8 bases in between. The CDR3 sequence: CASSLGARQETQYF. CDR3 in DNA: TGTGCCAGCAGCTTAGGGGCACGTCAAGAGACCCAGTACTTC. The complete variable domain, with remaining parts taken from reference TRBV7-9 and TRBJ2-5, reads DTGVSQNPRHKITKRGQNVTFRCDPISEHNRLYWYRQTLGQGPEFLTYFQNEAQLEKSRLLSDRFSAERPKGSFSTLEIQRTEQGDSAMYLCASSLGARQETQYFGPGTRLLVL.

This clonotype was detected only a few times. This rearrangement joins TRBV25-1 to TRBJ1-2; 7 nucleotides match TRBD1. The CDR3 has 15 residues. Germline V lookup: CDR1 MGHDK, CDR2 SYGVNS. V lost 3 bases and J lost 3; bases outside the gene matches: 7. The CDR3 here is CASSDLTGHDYGYTF. In DNA, the CDR3 is TGTGCCAGCAGTGATTTGACAGGGCACGACTATGGCTACACCTTC.

The genes are TRBV7-6 and TRBJ1-3, with D unresolved. Trimming pared 8 bases from V and 0 bases from J, leaving 11 bases between. Germline V gene sequence: CDR1 SGHVS, CDR2 FNYEAQ. The CDR3 consists of 14 residues. CDR3 sequence: CASAGLSSGNTIYF. The CDR3 nucleotides are TGTGCCAGCGCCGGGCTTAGCTCTGGAAACACCATATATTTT.

The chain combines TRBV24-1 with TRBJ1-1; 9 nucleotides agree with TRBD1. The ends lost 7 bases at V and 4 bases at J; junction bases unmatched: 3. This CDR3 region has 13 residues. From germline, CDR1 is KGHDR and CDR2 SFDVKD. The CDR3 loop reads CATRGTGTTEAFF. DNA of the CDR3: TGTGCCACCAGGGGGACAGGGACCACTGAAGCTTTCTTT.

This clonotype was counted at least ten times. The chain links TRBV6-2 or TRBV6-3 to TRBJ2-1, with 8 nucleotides matching TRBD2. V gave up 1 base and J gave up 2 bases; unmatched junction bases: 4. This CDR3 has 16 residues. The germline V gene has CDR1 MNHEY and CDR2 SVGEGT. The CDR3 DNA follows: TGTGCCAGCAGTTACTGGGCGGGGGGCCCCTACAATGAGCAGTTCTTC. It specifies CASSYWAGGPYNEQFF.

V gene TRBV6-6 combines with J gene TRBJ2-2; perhaps TRBD1 as D (6 bases). Germline V lookup: CDR1 MNHNY, CDR2 SVGAGI (reference sequence). This CDR3 region has 14 residues. Between the trimmed V and J ends, which lost 7 bases and 0 bases, there was a span of 9 bases. CDR3 region: CASTYRANTGELFF. The CDR3 region has the DNA TGTGCCAGCACCTACAGGGCGAACACCGGGGAGCTGTTTTTT.

The table lists this clonotype with a few counts. The CDR3 DNA follows: TGTGCCAGTAGTATAGAGGCTAGCGGGGGCCGGAGCTCCTACAATGAGCAGTTCTTC. Translation: CASSIEASGGRSSYNEQFF. The chain combines TRBV19 with TRBJ2-1, with 10 nucleotides matching TRBD2. J gave up 0 bases and V 0 bases, and 8 bases lay outside the gene matches. Germline-derived CDR1 and CDR2 are LNHDA and SQIVND (reference sequence). There are 19 residues in the CDR3.

This clonotype occurred a few times. The CDR3 coding sequence is TGTGCCAGCAGCTTGGACAGGGGGTTCGACGAGCAGTACTTC. Protein product: CASSLDRGFDEQYF. The chain uses TRBV5-6 and TRBJ2-7; 8 positions agree with TRBD1. The CDR3 loop spans 14 amino acids. Germline CDR1 reads SGHDT; CDR2 reads YYEEEE. V dropped 0 bases and J dropped 5; count of bases not matched to a gene: 4. Together with reference TRBV5-6 and TRBJ2-7, the CDR3 gives the full variable domain: DAGVTQSPTHLIKTRGQQVTLRCSPKSGHDTVSWYQQALGQGPQFIFQYYEEEERQRGNFPDRFSGHQFPNYSSELNVNALLLGDSALYLCASSLDRGFDEQYFGPGTRLTVT.

The rearrangement joins TRBV6-8 to TRBJ2-1, with a weak D call TRBD1 (5 bases). The CDR3 is made up of 16 amino acids. Trimming pared 5 bases from V and 2 bases from J, leaving 16 bases between. CDR1 and CDR2 from the germline V gene are MNHGY and SAAAGT. CDR3 protein: CASSRGIRPPYNEQFF. In DNA, the CDR3 is TGTGCCAGCAGTAGGGGTATACGGCCCCCCTACAATGAGCAGTTCTTC.

The chain carries TRBV28 and TRBJ2-7; perhaps TRBD2 as D (5 bases). The CDR3 has 14 amino acids. Per germline, CDR1 MDHEN and CDR2 SYDVKM. The V and J ends lost 4 bases and 1 base respectively, with 11 bases between them. The CDR3 here is CASSSPRGSYEQYV. The CDR3 nucleotides read TGTGCCAGCAGTTCACCGCGAGGGTCCTACGAGCAGTACGTC.

This clonotype was counted at least ten times. This chain uses TRBV25-1 with TRBJ1-6, with D maybe TRBD1 (5 bases). Trimming stripped 1 base from V and 7 bases from J, with 17 bases between. The CDR3 contains 17 residues. Germline CDR1 is MGHDK and CDR2 is SYGVNS. The CDR3 region is CASSEFGGGRGNSPLHF. CDR3 DNA: TGTGCCAGCAGTGAATTCGGGGGGGGTCGTGGAAATTCACCCCTCCACTTT. The whole variable domain, filled in from reference TRBV25-1 and TRBJ1-6, reads EADIYQTPRYLVIGTGKKITLECSQTMGHDKMYWYQQDPGMELHLIHYSYGVNSTEKGDLSSESTVSRIRTEHFPLTLESARPSHTSQYLCASSEFGGGRGNSPLHFGNGTRLTVT.

This clonotype was counted many times. V and J are TRBV7-8 and TRBJ2-7, with 8 bases fitting TRBD1. Germline lookup yields CDR1 SGHVS and CDR2 FQNEAQ. V was clipped by 4 bases and J by 2 bases; unmatched bases: 7. CDR3 size: 15 residues. CDR3 amino acids: CASSSLGTGTYEQYF. In nucleotides, the CDR3 is TGTGCCAGCAGCTCGCTCGGGACAGGAACCTACGAGCAGTACTTC.

This clonotype was observed a few times. The chain has TRBV20-1 and TRBJ2-4; possible D gene TRBD2, 6 bases. The germline V gene has CDR1 DFQATT and CDR2 SNEGSKA (reference sequence). The ends were cut back, 3 bases at V and 2 bases at J, with 20 bases in the middle. The CDR3 has 17 residues. The CDR3 DNA reads TGCAGTGCTAGGCGGGACTTCCCTAAAGGGACCAAAAACATTCAGTACTTC. Translated, it gives CSARRDFPKGTKNIQYF.

This clonotype was seen repeatedly, ten times or more. The chain couples TRBV7-2 to TRBJ2-2, with D hard to call. The germline V and J ends were trimmed by 1 base and 6 bases, with 6 bases remaining between them. Germline V lookup: CDR1 SGHTA, CDR2 FQGNSA. The CDR3 runs to 13 residues. The CDR3 DNA reads as TGTGCCAGCAGCTTAGTGTTATCCGGGGAGCTGTTTTTT. Translated: CASSLVLSGELFF.